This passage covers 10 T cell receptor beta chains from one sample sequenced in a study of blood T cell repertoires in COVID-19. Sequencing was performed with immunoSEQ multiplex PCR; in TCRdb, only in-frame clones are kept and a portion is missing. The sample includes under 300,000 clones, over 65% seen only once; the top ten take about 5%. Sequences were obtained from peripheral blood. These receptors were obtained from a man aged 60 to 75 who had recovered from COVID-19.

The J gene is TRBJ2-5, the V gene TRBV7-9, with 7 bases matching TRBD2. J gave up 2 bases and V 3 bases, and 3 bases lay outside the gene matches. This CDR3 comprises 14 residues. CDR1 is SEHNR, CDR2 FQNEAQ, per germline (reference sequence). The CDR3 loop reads CASSLRGTQETQYF. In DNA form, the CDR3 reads TGTGCCAGCAGCTTGCGGGGGACTCAAGAGACCCAGTACTTC.

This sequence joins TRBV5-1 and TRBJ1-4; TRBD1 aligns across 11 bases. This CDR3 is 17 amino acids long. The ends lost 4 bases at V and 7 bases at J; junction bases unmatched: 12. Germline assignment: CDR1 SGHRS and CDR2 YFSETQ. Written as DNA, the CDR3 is TGCGCCAGCAGCCTCGGGACAGGGGGGACCCGGGGTGAAAAACTGTTTTTT. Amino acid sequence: CASSLGTGGTRGEKLFF.

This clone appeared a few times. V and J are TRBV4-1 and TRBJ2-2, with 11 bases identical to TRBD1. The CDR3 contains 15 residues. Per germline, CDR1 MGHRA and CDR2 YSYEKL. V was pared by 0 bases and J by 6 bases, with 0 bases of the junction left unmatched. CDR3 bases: TGCGCCAGCAGCCAAGAGGACAGGGGGCCCGGGGAGCTGTTTTTT. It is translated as CASSQEDRGPGELFF.

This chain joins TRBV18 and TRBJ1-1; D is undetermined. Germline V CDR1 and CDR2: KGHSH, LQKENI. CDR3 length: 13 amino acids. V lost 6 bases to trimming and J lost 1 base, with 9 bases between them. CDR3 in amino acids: CASSTSGNTEAFF. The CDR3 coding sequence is TGTGCCAGCTCTACCAGCGGGAACACTGAAGCTTTCTTT.

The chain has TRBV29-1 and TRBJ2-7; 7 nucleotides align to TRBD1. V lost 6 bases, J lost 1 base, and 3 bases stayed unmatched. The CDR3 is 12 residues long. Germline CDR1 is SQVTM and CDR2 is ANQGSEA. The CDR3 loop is CSVQGQSYEQYF. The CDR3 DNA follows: TGCAGCGTCCAGGGACAGTCCTACGAGCAGTACTTC.

The CDR3 sequence: CASSLSPGAYEQYF. CDR3 nucleotide sequence: TGCGCCAGCAGCTTATCTCCAGGGGCCTACGAGCAGTACTTC. The chain carries TRBV5-1 and TRBJ2-7, with D possibly matching TRBD1 (6 bases). V shed 2 bases and J shed 2 bases, with 11 bases lying between them. The CDR3 covers 14 residues. From germline, CDR1 is SGHRS and CDR2 YFSETQ. Full variable domain (outside the CDR3, taken from reference TRBV5-1 and TRBJ2-7): KAGVTQTPRYLIKTRGQQVTLSCSPISGHRSVSWYQQTPGQGLQFLFEYFSETQRNKGNFPGRFSGRQFSNSRSEMNVSTLELGDSALYLCASSLSPGAYEQYFGPGTRLTVT.

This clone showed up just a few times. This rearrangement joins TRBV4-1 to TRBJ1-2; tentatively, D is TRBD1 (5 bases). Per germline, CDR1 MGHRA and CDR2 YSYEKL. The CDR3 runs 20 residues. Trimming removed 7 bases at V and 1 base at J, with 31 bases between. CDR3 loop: CASTETEMSLVQGDNYGYTF. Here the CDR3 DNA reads TGCGCCAGCACTGAAACTGAAATGTCGCTGGTTCAGGGCGATAACTATGGCTACACCTTC.

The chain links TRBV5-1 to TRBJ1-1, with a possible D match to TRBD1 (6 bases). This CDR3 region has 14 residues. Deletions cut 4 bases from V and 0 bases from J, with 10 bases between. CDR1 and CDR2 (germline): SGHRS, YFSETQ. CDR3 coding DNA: TGCGCCAGCAGCGGGGGACAAATGAACACTGAAGCTTTCTTT. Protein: CASSGGQMNTEAFF.

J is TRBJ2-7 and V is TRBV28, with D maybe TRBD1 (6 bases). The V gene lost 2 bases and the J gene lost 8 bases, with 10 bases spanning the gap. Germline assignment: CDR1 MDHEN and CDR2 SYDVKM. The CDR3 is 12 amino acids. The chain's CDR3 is CASSLGDMKQYF. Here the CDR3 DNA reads TGTGCCAGCAGTTTAGGGGACATGAAGCAGTACTTC.

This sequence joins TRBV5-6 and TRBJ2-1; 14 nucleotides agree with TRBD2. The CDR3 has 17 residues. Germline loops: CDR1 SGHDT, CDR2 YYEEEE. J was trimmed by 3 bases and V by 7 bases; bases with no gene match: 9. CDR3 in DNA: TGTGCCAGCTCACCGGGACTAGCGGGAGTCCGCTACAATGAGCAGTTCTTC. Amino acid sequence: CASSPGLAGVRYNEQFF. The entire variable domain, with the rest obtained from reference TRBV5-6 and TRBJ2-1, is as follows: DAGVTQSPTHLIKTRGQQVTLRCSPKSGHDTVSWYQQALGQGPQFIFQYYEEEERQRGNFPDRFSGHQFPNYSSELNVNALLLGDSALYLCASSPGLAGVRYNEQFFGPGTRLTVL.